Listed here is a single T cell receptor (beta chain). Sequenced by immunoSEQ multiplex PCR; TCRdb stores in-frame clones only, minus some. Of 140,000 to 150,000 clones detected, around 86% appear once; the ten largest clones hold more than 6.5%. The record originates from a study of blood T cell repertoires in COVID-19. Overall study context: There were acute and convalescent COVID-19 samples, and they came from the United States, Italy and Spain.

Deletions cut 7 bases from V and 1 base from J, with 17 bases between. The CDR3 consists of 14 residues. Germline-derived CDR1 and CDR2 are SQVTM and ANQGSEA. Input material: peripheral blood. This TCR derives from a human donor in a cohort sampled during active COVID-19. This sequence joins TRBV29-1 and TRBJ2-7; TRBD1 is a possible D gene (5 bases). CDR3 amino acids: CSAQKFQGSYEQYF. The CDR3 nucleotides are TGCAGCGCTCAAAAGTTCCAGGGTTCCTACGAGCAGTACTTC.